A single sample is the source of the 2 T cell receptor beta chains below, sequenced in a study of radiation and T cells in renal cell carcinoma. TCRdb's copy holds only in-frame clones and misses some; the assay was immunoSEQ multiplex PCR. The sample yields 45,000 or so clones, roughly 83% seen once. The time point: baseline pretreatment blood. The treatment denotes: 15 Gy SBRT to primary tumor, nephrectomy 4 weeks later. The sample consisted of blood, taken from a patient whose treatment included radiotherapy and nephrectomy. These TCRs come from a woman between 65 and 79 years old with renal cell carcinoma.

J is TRBJ2-1 and V is TRBV27, with 12 bases lining up with TRBD2. Germline values: CDR1 MNHEY, CDR2 SMNVEV (reference sequence). The CDR3 loop spans 18 amino acids. V lost 8 bases and J lost 0; bases outside the gene matches: 11. The CDR3 sequence: CASSSGTSGLSSYNEQFF. The CDR3 nucleotides read TGTGCCAGCTCAAGTGGGACTAGCGGGCTGAGCTCCTACAATGAGCAGTTCTTC.

V is TRBV5-1 and J is TRBJ1-6; TRBD1 matches at 8 bases. The junction had 5 bases not matched to a gene; V was cut back by 3 bases and J by 6 bases. CDR1 is SGHRS and CDR2 is YFSETQ in the germline V gene. This CDR3 region has 15 residues. For the CDR3, the DNA is TGCGCCAGCAGCTCTCAGGGGGCGCGTAATTCACCCCTCCACTTT. Encoded protein: CASSSQGARNSPLHF.